This T cell receptor (beta chain) was observed in a study of response to subunit inactivated influenza vaccine. Study results and limitations: Authors suggested seasonal influenza vaccinations each recruit few new T cells.

From germline, CDR1 is MGHRA and CDR2 YSYEKL. The CDR3 runs to 16 residues. The V gene lost 1 base and the J gene lost 1 base, with 13 bases spanning the gap. This clonotype has a count of ten or more. Its antigen remains unidentified. Using its own MiXCR run on the RT-PCR reads, TCRdb lists one record per CDR3 protein. The sample includes 490,000 or so distinct CDR3 sequences, under 9% seen only once; the top ten take 13%. The TCR sequence derives from a man aged 50 to 75 who received an inactivated influenza vaccine. The V call is TRBV4-1, the J call TRBJ2-5, with TRBD1 as a possible D gene (5 bases). The sequencing here drew on PBMCs from blood, taken around 25 months after vaccination. Here the CDR3 reads CASSQVDSPIQETQYF. For the CDR3, the DNA is TGCGCCAGCAGCCAAGTAGACAGCCCTATCCAAGAGACCCAGTACTTC.